This T cell receptor beta chain originates from a study of pediatric ulcerative colitis. Whole-study findings and limits: Ulcerative colitis patients shared more blood-rectal clones than controls. All ulcerative colitis patients, but no controls, carried two rectal clonotypes.

From germline, CDR1 is SQVTM and CDR2 ANQGSEA. V lost 7 bases and J lost 4; bases outside the gene matches: 6. The CDR3 loop spans 14 amino acids. Rectal tissue came from one to two pinch biopsies taken at colonoscopy. Ulcerative colitis patients received no immunosuppressive medication before the diagnostic colonoscopy. As for this clone: What it binds is not known.

The data were produced by immunoSEQ multiplex PCR, yet TCRdb's version contains in-frame clones alone and is incomplete. The repertoire holds more than 40,000 clones, with around 78% as singletons. Input material: gut tissue. The chain combines TRBV29-1 with TRBJ2-1, with 11 positions matching TRBD2. The source of this sequence is a girl between 5 and 17 years old with moderate ulcerative colitis. CDR3: CSGSGTSGYNEQFF. As DNA, the CDR3 is TGCAGCGGTTCCGGGACTAGCGGTTACAATGAGCAGTTCTTC.